This is a list of T cell receptor beta chains from one sample in a study of cytotoxic CD8 clonotypes in ibrutinib-treated CLL. This table comes from immunoSEQ multiplex PCR, and its TCRdb copy is limited to in-frame clones, with some not included. This repertoire shows about 150,000 clones, about 80% found once; its top ten account for 4.5% to 6%. The sample in question was PBMCs, obtained after 24 months of ibrutinib treatment. These receptors were collected from a human donor with chronic lymphocytic leukemia. CDR3s include the opening cysteine and the closing phenylalanine or tryptophan. D genes are given only for firm matches. Clone size is shown for a subset of rows, as once, few, many or a class of expanded clone.

TRBJ2-7 | TRBV5-1 | TRBD2 | - | CASSEVTSGSYEQYF | TGCGCCAGCAGCGAGGTCACTAGCGGGAGCTACGAGCAGTACTTC
TRBJ2-5 | TRBV10-2 | - | - | CASSVQGAETQYF | TGCGCCAGCAGTGTGCAGGGCGCAGAGACCCAGTACTTC
TRBJ1-4 | TRBV18 | - | - | CASSPSTATNEKLFF | TGTGCCAGCTCACCAAGCACAGCAACTAATGAAAAACTGTTTTTT
TRBJ1-5 | TRBV19 | - | - | CASKAWTDGNQPQHF | TGTGCCAGTAAGGCCTGGACGGACGGCAATCAGCCCCAGCATTTT
TRBJ2-5 | TRBV18 | - | - | CASSPWAGDGTQYF | TGTGCCAGCTCACCATGGGCAGGGGACGGGACCCAGTACTTC
TRBJ2-2 | TRBV9 | TRBD2 | - | CASSAEAGGPGELFF | TGTGCCAGCAGCGCCGAAGCGGGGGGGCCCGGGGAGCTGTTTTTT
TRBJ2-7 | TRBV6-5 | TRBD2 | few | CASSYSGLGYEQYF | TGTGCCAGCAGTTACTCGGGACTAGGTTACGAGCAGTACTTC
TRBJ2-7 | TRBV4-3 | TRBD1 | - | CASSDTGVAEQYF | TGCGCCAGCAGTGACACAGGGGTCGCCGAGCAGTACTTC
TRBJ2-7 | TRBV4-1 | - | - | CASSHNRGEGYEQYF | TGCGCCAGCAGCCACAACAGGGGGGAGGGGTACGAGCAGTACTTC
TRBJ2-7 | TRBV28 | TRBD1 | - | CASSRGRGEQYF | TGTGCCAGCAGCAGGGGGCGAGGGGAGCAGTACTTC
TRBJ1-1 | TRBV5-1 | - | - | CASAQPPNTEAFF | TGCGCCAGCGCACAGCCCCCGAACACTGAAGCTTTCTTT
TRBJ2-1 | TRBV4-3 | TRBD2 | - | CASSRNPSGRALAANEQFF | TGCGCCAGCAGCCGAAATCCTAGCGGGAGGGCCCTAGCGGCCAATGAGCAGTTCTTC
TRBJ1-1 | TRBV27 | TRBD1 | - | CASRTGAREAFF | TGTGCCAGCAGGACAGGGGCGAGGGAAGCTTTCTTT
TRBJ2-5 | TRBV25-1 | TRBD2 | - | CASSEYLGGRETQYF | TGTGCCAGCAGTGAATATTTGGGGGGGAGGGAGACCCAGTACTTC
TRBJ1-2 | TRBV6-6 | - | - | CASTPERDGYTF | TGTGCCAGCACCCCCGAACGTGATGGCTACACCTTC
TRBJ2-7 | TRBV7-6 | - | - | CASSLGPGSSYEQYF | TGTGCCAGCAGCTTAGGGCCGGGCAGCTCCTACGAGCAGTACTTC
TRBJ2-3 | TRBV30 | - | - | CAWSRGQGHPDTQYF | TGTGCCTGGAGTCGGGGGCAGGGCCACCCAGATACGCAGTATTTT
TRBJ2-1 | TRBV20-1 | - | - | CSARVHNEQFF | TGCAGTGCTAGGGTCCACAATGAGCAGTTCTTC
TRBJ1-5 | TRBV7-2 | - | - | CASSLVVGQPQHF | TGTGCCAGCAGCTTAGTAGTAGGTCAGCCCCAGCATTTT
TRBJ2-3 | TRBV11-3 | - | - | CASSFAGEDTQYF | TGTGCCAGCAGCTTTGCAGGCGAGGATACGCAGTATTTT
TRBJ2-5 | TRBV2 | - | once | CASAYGGRSQETQYF | TGTGCCAGCGCCTATGGCGGGCGGTCGCAAGAGACCCAGTACTTC
TRBJ1-2 | TRBV29-1 | - | - | CSVVPPGGSNYGYTF | TGCAGCGTTGTGCCGCCCGGGGGCAGTAACTATGGCTACACCTTC
TRBJ1-5 | TRBV6-1 | - | - | CASIRRGSNQPQHF | TGTGCCAGCATTCGACGGGGGAGCAATCAGCCCCAGCATTTT
TRBJ2-7 | TRBV30 | TRBD2 | - | CAWSVPGLGIYEQYF | TGTGCCTGGAGTGTGCCGGGACTAGGCATCTACGAGCAGTACTTC
TRBJ2-5 | TRBV6-1 | - | - | CASSEGTNQETQYF | TGTGCCAGCAGTGAAGGGACCAACCAAGAGACCCAGTACTTC
TRBJ1-2 | TRBV30 | - | few | CAWRENYGYTF | TGTGCCTGGAGGGAAAACTATGGCTACACCTTC
TRBJ2-7 | TRBV28 | - | - | CASSLAGAGPYEQYF | TGTGCCAGCAGTTTGGCGGGGGCCGGCCCGTACGAGCAGTACTTC
TRBJ2-6 | TRBV7-2 | - | - | CASSFAGVGSGANVLTF | TGTGCCAGCAGCTTCGCAGGGGTCGGCTCTGGGGCCAACGTCCTGACTTTC
TRBJ1-1 | TRBV7-9 | - | - | CASSSLTEAFF | TGTGCCAGCAGCTCTCTCACCGAAGCTTTCTTT
TRBJ2-1 | TRBV9 | TRBD2 | - | CASSVGERESNEQFF | TGTGCCAGCAGCGTAGGGGAGCGGGAATCCAATGAGCAGTTCTTC
TRBJ2-2 | TRBV7-3 | - | few | CASSHGRTGELFF | TGTGCCAGCAGTCACGGACGAACCGGGGAGCTGTTTTTT
TRBJ2-1 | TRBV5-1 | TRBD2 | once | CASSPGVGGLAYNEQFF | TGCGCCAGCAGCCCAGGGGTAGGGGGACTAGCCTACAATGAGCAGTTCTTC
TRBJ2-1 | TRBV19 | - | - | CASSMPGLPSSYNEQFF | TGTGCCAGTAGTATGCCGGGACTCCCGAGCTCCTACAATGAGCAGTTCTTC
TRBJ2-3 | TRBV6-5 | - | - | CASSSWGTDTQYF | TGTGCCAGCAGCAGCTGGGGCACAGATACGCAGTATTTT
TRBJ2-1 | TRBV5-1 | - | - | CASSPLGTGTPQEQFF | TGCGCCAGCAGCCCCCTGGGTACCGGGACTCCCCAGGAGCAGTTCTTC
TRBJ1-5 | TRBV18 | - | - | CASSPGANQPQHF | TGTGCCAGCTCACCAGGGGCCAATCAGCCCCAGCATTTT
TRBJ2-7 | TRBV19 | - | few | CASSLGPPAREQYF | TGTGCCAGTAGTTTGGGACCCCCCGCACGGGAGCAGTACTTC
TRBJ2-1 | TRBV6-5 | TRBD2 | - | CASSYWGGSSYNEQFF | TGTGCCAGCAGTTACTGGGGAGGGAGCTCCTACAATGAGCAGTTCTTC
TRBJ1-1 | TRBV19 | - | - | CASSLDVDTEAFF | TGTGCCAGTAGTTTGGATGTGGACACTGAAGCTTTCTTT
TRBJ1-2 | TRBV5-1 | - | - | CASSPDPNQGGYGYTF | TGCGCCAGCAGCCCCGACCCTAACCAAGGGGGCTATGGCTACACCTTC
TRBJ2-5 | TRBV7-3 | - | - | CASSLGSTIGETQYF | TGTGCCAGCAGCTTAGGTTCGACCATAGGGGAGACCCAGTACTTC
TRBJ1-4 | TRBV7-8 | - | few | CASSLGPRLGKLFF | TGTGCCAGCAGCTTAGGCCCCCGCTTGGGAAAACTGTTTTTT
TRBJ2-1 | TRBV14 | - | - | CASSPLGASNSYNEQFF | TGTGCCAGCAGCCCCCTAGGAGCTAGTAACTCCTACAATGAGCAGTTCTTC
TRBJ2-4 | TRBV28 | - | - | CASSFRRGLTNIQYF | TGTGCCAGCAGTTTTCGCCGAGGGCTTACAAACATTCAGTACTTC
TRBJ1-2 | TRBV6-6 | - | once | CASSTGGGLAYGYTF | TGTGCCAGCAGTACCGGGGGGGGGCTGGCCTATGGCTACACCTTC
TRBJ1-2 | TRBV6-1 | - | - | CASSASGVEGGYTF | TGTGCCAGCAGTGCCTCCGGGGTAGAGGGGGGCTACACCTTC
TRBJ2-3 | TRBV5-1 | TRBD2 | - | CASSLATSATDTQYF | TGCGCCAGCAGCTTGGCCACTAGCGCCACAGATACGCAGTATTTT
TRBJ1-1 | TRBV11-2 | - | - | CASSPGGGMVAEAFF | TGTGCCAGCAGCCCGGGCGGGGGCATGGTGGCTGAAGCTTTCTTT